This T cell receptor (beta chain) was obtained from a study of cytotoxic CD8 clonotypes in ibrutinib-treated CLL. About the study: Recorded responses included around 25 partial and 2 complete; following median about 68 months, approximately 14 stayed remitted and about twelve progressed.

This CDR3 is built from 11 residues. Germline V gives CDR1 MNHNS, CDR2 SASEGT. Trimming pared 7 bases from V and 4 bases from J, leaving 7 bases between. Repertoires were generated with immunoSEQ multiplex PCR, while TCRdb's copy carries only in-frame clones and drops some. The data hold over 200,000 clones, with 60% to 80% observed a single time. Regarding the study as a whole: With treatment, public clonotypes, which were uncommon, either contracted or remained stable. Patients with sustained remission and those progressing were sampled at differing times.

Note on this clone: Its target is unknown.

V usage is TRBV6-1 and J usage is TRBJ2-5, with D unresolved. This receptor was taken from a human donor with chronic lymphocytic leukemia. Specimen: PBMCs, collected after 12 months of ibrutinib treatment. CDR3 sequence reads: CASKGAETQYF. CDR3 coding DNA: TGTGCCAGCAAAGGCGCAGAGACCCAGTACTTC.